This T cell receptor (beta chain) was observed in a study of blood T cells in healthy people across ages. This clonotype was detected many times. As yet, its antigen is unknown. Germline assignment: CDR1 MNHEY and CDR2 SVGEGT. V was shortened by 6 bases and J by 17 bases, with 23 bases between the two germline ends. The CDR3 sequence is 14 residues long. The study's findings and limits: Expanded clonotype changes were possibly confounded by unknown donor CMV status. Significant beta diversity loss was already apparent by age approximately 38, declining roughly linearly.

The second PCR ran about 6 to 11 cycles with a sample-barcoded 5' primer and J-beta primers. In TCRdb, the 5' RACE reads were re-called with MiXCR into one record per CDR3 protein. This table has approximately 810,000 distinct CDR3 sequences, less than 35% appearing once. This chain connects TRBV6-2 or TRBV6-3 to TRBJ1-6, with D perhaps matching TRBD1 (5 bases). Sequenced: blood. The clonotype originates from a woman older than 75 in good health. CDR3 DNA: TGTGCCAGCAGCTTAATAACCGGAGGGACGCTATTCCACTTT. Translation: CASSLITGGTLFHF.